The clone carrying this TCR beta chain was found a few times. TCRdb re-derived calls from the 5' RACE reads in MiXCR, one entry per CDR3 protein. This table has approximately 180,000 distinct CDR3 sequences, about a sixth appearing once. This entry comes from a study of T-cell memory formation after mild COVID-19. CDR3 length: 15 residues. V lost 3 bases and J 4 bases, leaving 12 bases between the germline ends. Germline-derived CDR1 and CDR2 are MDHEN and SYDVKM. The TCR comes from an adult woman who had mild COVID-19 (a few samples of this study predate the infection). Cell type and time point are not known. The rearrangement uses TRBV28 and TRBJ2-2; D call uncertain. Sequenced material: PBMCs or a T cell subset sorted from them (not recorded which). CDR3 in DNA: TGTGCCAGCAGTTTTTGGGGAACGAGCACCGGGGAGCTGTTTTTT. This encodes CASSFWGTSTGELFF.